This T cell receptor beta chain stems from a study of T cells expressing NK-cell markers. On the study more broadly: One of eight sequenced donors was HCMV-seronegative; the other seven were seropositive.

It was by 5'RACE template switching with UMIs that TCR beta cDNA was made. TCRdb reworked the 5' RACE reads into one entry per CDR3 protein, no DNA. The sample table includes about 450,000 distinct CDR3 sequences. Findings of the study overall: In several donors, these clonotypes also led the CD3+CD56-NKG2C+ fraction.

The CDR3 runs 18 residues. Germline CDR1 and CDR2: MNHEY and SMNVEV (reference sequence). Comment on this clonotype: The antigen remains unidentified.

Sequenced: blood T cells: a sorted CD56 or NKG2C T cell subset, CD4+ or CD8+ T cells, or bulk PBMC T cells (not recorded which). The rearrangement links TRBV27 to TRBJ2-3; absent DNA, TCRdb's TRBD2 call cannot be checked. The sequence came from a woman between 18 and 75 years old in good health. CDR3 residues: CASSLTPRLAGGANTQYF.